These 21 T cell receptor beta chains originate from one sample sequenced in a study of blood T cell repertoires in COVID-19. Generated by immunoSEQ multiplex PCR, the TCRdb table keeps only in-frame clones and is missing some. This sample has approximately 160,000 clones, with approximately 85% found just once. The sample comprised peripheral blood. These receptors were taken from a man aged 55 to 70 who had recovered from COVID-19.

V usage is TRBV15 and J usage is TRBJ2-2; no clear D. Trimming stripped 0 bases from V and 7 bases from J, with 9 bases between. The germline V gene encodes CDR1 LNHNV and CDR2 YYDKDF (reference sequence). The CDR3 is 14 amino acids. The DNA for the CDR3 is TGTGCCACCAGCAGAGATGCGGAGAACGGGGAGCTGTTTTTT. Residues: CATSRDAENGELFF.

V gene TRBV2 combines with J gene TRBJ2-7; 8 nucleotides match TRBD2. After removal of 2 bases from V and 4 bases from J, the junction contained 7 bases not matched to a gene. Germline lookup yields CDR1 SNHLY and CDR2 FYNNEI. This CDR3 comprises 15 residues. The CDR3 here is CASSELAGGRYEQYF. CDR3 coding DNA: TGTGCCAGCAGTGAACTGGCGGGGGGCCGATACGAGCAGTACTTC.

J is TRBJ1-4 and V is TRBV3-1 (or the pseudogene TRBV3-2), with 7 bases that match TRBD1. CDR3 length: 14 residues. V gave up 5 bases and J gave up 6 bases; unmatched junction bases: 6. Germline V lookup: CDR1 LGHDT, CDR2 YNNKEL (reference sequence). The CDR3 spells CASSSRDRHEKLFF. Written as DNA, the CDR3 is TGTGCCAGCAGCTCTCGGGACAGACATGAAAAACTGTTTTTT.

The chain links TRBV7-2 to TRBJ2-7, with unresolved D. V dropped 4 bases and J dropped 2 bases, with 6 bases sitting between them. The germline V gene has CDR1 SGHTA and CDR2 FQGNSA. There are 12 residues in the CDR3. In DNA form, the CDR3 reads TGTGCCAGCAGCTCCTCTGCCTACGAGCAGTACTTC. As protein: CASSSSAYEQYF.

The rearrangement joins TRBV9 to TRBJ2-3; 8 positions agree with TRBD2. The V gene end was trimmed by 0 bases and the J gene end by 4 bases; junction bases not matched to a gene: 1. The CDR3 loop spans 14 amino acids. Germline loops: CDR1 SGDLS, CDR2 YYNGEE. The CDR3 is CASSVAGGADTQYF. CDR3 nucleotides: TGTGCCAGCAGCGTAGCCGGGGGGGCAGATACGCAGTATTTT.

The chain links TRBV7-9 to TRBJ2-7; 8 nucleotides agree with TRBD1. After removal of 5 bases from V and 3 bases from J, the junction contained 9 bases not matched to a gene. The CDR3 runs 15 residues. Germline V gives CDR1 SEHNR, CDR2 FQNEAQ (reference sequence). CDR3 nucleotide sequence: TGTGCCAGCAGCCGAGGAGAGGACAGGGTCTACGAGCAGTACTTC. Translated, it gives CASSRGEDRVYEQYF. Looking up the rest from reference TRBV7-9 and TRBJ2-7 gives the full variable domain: DTGVSQNPRHKITKRGQNVTFRCDPISEHNRLYWYRQTLGQGPEFLTYFQNEAQLEKSRLLSDRFSAERPKGSFSTLEIQRTEQGDSAMYLCASSRGEDRVYEQYFGPGTRLTVT.

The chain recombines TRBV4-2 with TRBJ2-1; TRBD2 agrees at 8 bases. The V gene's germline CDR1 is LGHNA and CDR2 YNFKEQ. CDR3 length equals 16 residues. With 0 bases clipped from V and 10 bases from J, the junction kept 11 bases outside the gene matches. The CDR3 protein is CASSQDPTGGAGEQFF. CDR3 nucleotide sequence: TGTGCCAGCAGCCAAGATCCGACGGGGGGGGCCGGCGAGCAGTTCTTC.

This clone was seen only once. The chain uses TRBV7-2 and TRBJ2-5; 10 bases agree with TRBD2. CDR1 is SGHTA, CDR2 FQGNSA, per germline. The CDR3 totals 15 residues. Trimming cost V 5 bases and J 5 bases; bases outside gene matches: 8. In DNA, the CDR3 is TGTGCCAGCAGCCCACAGCGGGGGGGCGGGGAGACCCAGTACTTC. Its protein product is CASSPQRGGGETQYF.

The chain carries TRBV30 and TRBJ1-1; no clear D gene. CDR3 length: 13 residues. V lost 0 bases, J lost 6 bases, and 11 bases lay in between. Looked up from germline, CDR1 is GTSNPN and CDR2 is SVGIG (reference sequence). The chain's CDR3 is CAWSVGGKAEAFF. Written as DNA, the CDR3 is TGTGCCTGGAGTGTAGGAGGGAAGGCTGAAGCTTTCTTT.

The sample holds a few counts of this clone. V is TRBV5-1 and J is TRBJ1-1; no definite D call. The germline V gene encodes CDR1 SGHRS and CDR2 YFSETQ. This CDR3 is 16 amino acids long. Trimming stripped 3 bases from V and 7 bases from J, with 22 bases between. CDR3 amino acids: CASSSRFSDAGSEAFF. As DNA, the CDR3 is TGCGCCAGCAGCTCCCGGTTTAGCGATGCGGGTAGTGAAGCTTTCTTT.

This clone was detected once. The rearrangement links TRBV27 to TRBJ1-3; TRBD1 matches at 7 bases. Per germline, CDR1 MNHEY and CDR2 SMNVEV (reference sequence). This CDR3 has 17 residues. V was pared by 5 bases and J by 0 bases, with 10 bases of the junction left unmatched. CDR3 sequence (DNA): TGTGCCAGCAGTCCGAAGGGACAGCAAATCTCTGGAAACACCATATATTTT. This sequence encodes CASSPKGQQISGNTIYF.

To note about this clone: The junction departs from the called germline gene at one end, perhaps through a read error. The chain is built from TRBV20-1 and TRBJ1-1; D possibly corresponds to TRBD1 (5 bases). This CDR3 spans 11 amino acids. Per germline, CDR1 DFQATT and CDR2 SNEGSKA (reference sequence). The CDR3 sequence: CSASEYRGSAF. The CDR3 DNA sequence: TGCAGTGCTAGTGAGTATCGGGGGTCAGCCTTT.

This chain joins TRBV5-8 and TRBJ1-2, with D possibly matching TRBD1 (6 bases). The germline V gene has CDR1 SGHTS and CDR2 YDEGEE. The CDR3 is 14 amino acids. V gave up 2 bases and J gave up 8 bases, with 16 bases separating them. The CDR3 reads CASSLDRIWRGYTF. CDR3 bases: TGTGCCAGCAGCTTAGACAGGATCTGGCGAGGCTACACCTTC.

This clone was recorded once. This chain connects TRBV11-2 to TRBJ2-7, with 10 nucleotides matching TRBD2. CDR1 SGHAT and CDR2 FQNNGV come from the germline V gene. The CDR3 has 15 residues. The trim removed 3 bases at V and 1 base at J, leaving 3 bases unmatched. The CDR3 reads CASSFGTSVSYEQYF. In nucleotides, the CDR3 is TGTGCCAGCAGCTTTGGGACTAGCGTTTCCTACGAGCAGTACTTC.

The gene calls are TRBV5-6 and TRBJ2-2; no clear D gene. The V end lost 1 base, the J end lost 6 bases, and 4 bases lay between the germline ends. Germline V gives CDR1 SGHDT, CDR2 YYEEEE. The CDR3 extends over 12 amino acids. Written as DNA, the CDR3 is TGTGCCAGCAGCTTGTTCTCCGGGGAGCTGTTTTTT. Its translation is CASSLFSGELFF.

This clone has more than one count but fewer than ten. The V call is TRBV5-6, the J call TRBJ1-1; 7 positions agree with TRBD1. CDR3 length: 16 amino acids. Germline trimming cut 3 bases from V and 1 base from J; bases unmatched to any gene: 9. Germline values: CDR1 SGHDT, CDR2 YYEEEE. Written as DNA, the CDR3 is TGTGCCAGCAGCTCATTTAGGGGGGACAGGAACACTGAAGCTTTCTTT. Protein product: CASSSFRGDRNTEAFF. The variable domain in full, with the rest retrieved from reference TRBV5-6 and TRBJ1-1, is DAGVTQSPTHLIKTRGQQVTLRCSPKSGHDTVSWYQQALGQGPQFIFQYYEEEERQRGNFPDRFSGHQFPNYSSELNVNALLLGDSALYLCASSSFRGDRNTEAFFGQGTRLTVV.

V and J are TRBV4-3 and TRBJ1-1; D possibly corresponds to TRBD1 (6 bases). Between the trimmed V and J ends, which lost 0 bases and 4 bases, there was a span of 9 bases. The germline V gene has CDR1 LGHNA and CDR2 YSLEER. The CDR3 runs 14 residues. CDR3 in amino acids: CASSQDTGFTEAFF. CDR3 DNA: TGCGCCAGCAGCCAAGATACAGGGTTCACTGAAGCTTTCTTT.

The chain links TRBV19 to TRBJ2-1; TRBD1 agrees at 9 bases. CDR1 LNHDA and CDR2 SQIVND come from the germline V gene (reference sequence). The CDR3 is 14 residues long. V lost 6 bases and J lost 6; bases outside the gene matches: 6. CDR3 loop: CASSRDREINEQFF. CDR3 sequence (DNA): TGTGCCAGTAGCAGGGACAGGGAAATCAATGAGCAGTTCTTC.

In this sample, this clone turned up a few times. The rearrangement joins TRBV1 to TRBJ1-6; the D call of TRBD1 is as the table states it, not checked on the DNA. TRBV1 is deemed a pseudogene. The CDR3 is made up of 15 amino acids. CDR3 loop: CTSSQARGYNSPLHF. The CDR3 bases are TGCACCAGCAGCCAAGCCAGGGGGTATAATTCACCCCTCCACTTT.

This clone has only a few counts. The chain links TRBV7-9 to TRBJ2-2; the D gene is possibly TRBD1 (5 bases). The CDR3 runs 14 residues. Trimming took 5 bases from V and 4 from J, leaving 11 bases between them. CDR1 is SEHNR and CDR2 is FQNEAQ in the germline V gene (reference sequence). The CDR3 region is CASSLRQSTGELFF. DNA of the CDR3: TGTGCCAGCAGCCTTCGACAGAGCACCGGGGAGCTGTTTTTT.

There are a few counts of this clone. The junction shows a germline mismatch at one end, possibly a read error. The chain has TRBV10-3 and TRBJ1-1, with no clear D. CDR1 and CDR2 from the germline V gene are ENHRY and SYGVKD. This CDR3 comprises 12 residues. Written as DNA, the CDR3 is TGTGTCATCATGGTAGAGAACACTGAAGCTTTCTTT. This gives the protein CVIMVENTEAFF.